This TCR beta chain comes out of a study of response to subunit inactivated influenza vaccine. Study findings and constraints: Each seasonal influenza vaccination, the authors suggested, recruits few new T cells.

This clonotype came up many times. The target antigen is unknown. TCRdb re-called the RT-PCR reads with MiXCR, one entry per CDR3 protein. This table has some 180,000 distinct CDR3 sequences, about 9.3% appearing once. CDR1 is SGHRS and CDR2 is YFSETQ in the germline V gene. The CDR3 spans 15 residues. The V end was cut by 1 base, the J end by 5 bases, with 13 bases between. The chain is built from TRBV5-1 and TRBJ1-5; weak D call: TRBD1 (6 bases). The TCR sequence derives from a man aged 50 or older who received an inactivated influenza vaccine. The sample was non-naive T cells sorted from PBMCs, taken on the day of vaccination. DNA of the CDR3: TGCGCCAGCAGCTTGCTGGGACAAACAGATCAGCCCCAGCATTTT. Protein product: CASSLLGQTDQPQHF.